The present T cell receptor (beta chain) was sequenced within a study of CD8 T cells in ankylosing spondylitis. This CDR3 has 17 amino acids. CDR1 and CDR2 (germline): SGHDN, FVKESK. J lost 2 bases, V lost 4 bases, and 10 bases had no gene match. Whole-study findings and limits: In ankylosing spondylitis blood, a motif of seven to nine highly homologous TCR beta variants appeared characteristic.

This clonotype was counted between two and nine times. Its cognate antigen is unknown. TCRdb redid the calling of the 5' RACE reads with MiXCR, one entry per CDR3 protein. The sample has fewer than 500,000 distinct CDR3 sequences; about 20% are singletons. This TCR derives from a male donor with ankylosing spondylitis. This rearrangement joins TRBV14 to TRBJ2-1; TRBD2 agrees at 8 bases. The sample comprised blood, either unsorted or a sorted T cell fraction (not recorded which). The CDR3 is CASSRFAGGGAYNEQFF. The DNA of the CDR3 is TGTGCCAGCAGCCGCTTTGCGGGAGGAGGGGCCTACAATGAGCAGTTCTTC.